Here is one T cell receptor (beta chain) with its context. Germline CDR1 and CDR2: SGHTS and YDEGEE. Trimming removed 0 bases at V and 0 bases at J, with 6 bases between. CDR3 length: 14 residues. The sample is drawn from a study of shared clonotypes between healthy human individuals. Using immunoSEQ multiplex PCR, the repertoire was profiled, and TCRdb retains in-frame clones only, with some absent. The sample records 1 million to 1.3 million clones, around 82% being singletons. The sequenced sample was memory CD4+ T cells from PBMCs. Specified subset: CD45RA-negative fraction. The V call is TRBV5-8, the J call TRBJ1-2, with D unresolved. The receptor's source is a man aged 18 to 30 in good health. Some clones in this sample may be carry-over from other donors' samples. The CDR3 spells CASSLGFPNYGYTF. Written as DNA, the CDR3 is TGTGCCAGCAGCTTGGGGTTCCCTAACTATGGCTACACCTTC.